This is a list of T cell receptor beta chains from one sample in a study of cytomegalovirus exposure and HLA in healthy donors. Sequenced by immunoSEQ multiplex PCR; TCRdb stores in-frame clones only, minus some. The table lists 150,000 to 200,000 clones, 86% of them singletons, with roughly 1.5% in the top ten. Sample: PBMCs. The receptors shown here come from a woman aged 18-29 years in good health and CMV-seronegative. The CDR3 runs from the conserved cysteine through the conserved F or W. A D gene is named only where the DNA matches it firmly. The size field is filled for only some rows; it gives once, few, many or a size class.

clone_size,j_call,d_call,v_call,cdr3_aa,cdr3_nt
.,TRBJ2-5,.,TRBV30,CALDFQETQYF,TGTGCCTTGGACTTTCAAGAGACCCAGTACTTC
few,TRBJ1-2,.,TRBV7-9,CASSSDTYGYTF,TGTGCCAGCAGCTCGGACACGTATGGCTACACCTTC
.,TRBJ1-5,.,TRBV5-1,CASSFDGQPQHF,TGCGCCAGCAGCTTTGACGGGCAGCCCCAGCATTTT
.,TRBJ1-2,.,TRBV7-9,CASSLGDRYYGYTF,TGTGCCAGCAGCTTGGGTGACAGATACTATGGCTACACCTTC
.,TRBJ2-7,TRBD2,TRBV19,CASQPRAGLAPYEQYF,TGTGCCAGCCAACCCAGGGCGGGACTAGCACCATACGAGCAGTACTTC
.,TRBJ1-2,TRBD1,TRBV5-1,CASTPGATGGLTNYGYTF,TGCGCCAGCACACCCGGTGCGACAGGGGGCTTGACTAACTATGGCTACACCTTC
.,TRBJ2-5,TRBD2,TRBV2,CASSDRIAGVKETQYF,TGTGCCAGCAGTGATCGGATAGCGGGGGTGAAAGAGACCCAGTACTTC
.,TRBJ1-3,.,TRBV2,CANIGGAGNTIYF,TGTGCCAACATCGGGGGGGCTGGAAACACCATATATTTT
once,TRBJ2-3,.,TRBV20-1,CSALLETQYF,TGCAGTGCTCTACTAGAAACGCAGTATTTT
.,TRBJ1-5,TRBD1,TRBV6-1,CASTRQGTANQPQHF,TGTGCCAGCACCCGACAGGGGACCGCCAATCAGCCCCAGCATTTT
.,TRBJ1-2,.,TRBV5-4,CASSLEQGYGYTF,TGTGCCAGCAGCTTGGAACAGGGTTATGGCTACACCTTC
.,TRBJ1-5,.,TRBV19,CASSVASNQPQHF,TGTGCCAGTAGTGTAGCATCCAATCAGCCCCAGCATTTT
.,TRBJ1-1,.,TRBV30,CAWSRGGNTEAFF,TGTGCCTGGAGTCGAGGGGGAAACACTGAAGCTTTCTTT
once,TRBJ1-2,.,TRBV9,CASSASLMNPDTNYGYTF,TGTGCCAGCAGCGCCTCACTCATGAACCCGGACACTAACTATGGCTACACCTTC
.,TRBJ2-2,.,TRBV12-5,CASGLVVANTGELFF,TGTGCTAGTGGTTTGGTAGTAGCGAACACCGGGGAGCTGTTTTTT
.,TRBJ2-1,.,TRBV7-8,CASSLGGRGYNEQFF,TGTGCCAGCAGCTTAGGGGGAAGGGGTTACAATGAGCAGTTCTTC
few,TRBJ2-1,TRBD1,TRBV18,CASSGTGPDEQFF,TGTGCCAGCTCAGGGACAGGCCCCGATGAGCAGTTCTTC
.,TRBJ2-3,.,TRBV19,CASRQGRSTDTQYF,TGTGCCAGTAGACAGGGAAGGAGCACAGATACGCAGTATTTT
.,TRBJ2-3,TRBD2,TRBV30,CAWSLALAGGTDTQYF,TGTGCCTGGAGCCTAGCCCTAGCGGGGGGGACAGATACGCAGTATTTT
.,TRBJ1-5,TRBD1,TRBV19,CASSPGTGSPNQPQHF,TGTGCCAGTAGCCCCGGGACAGGGAGTCCTAATCAGCCCCAGCATTTT
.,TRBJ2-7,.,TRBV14,CASSQELDSGDEQYF,TGTGCCAGCAGCCAAGAGTTGGATTCGGGGGACGAGCAGTACTTC
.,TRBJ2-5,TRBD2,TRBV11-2,CASSGAGGPHQETQYF,TGTGCCAGCAGCGGAGCGGGAGGTCCCCACCAAGAGACCCAGTACTTC
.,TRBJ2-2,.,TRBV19,CASSNMAGSRELFF,TGTGCCAGTAGTAATATGGCGGGATCCAGGGAGCTGTTTTTT
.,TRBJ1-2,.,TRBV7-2,CASSLGGEGNYGYTF,TGTGCCAGCAGCTTAGGTGGGGAGGGTAACTATGGCTACACCTTC
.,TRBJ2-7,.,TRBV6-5,CASSPHTLRDYEQYF,TGTGCCAGCAGTCCCCACACCCTTCGGGACTACGAGCAGTACTTC
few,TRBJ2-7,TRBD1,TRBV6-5,CASGGQAYEQYF,TGTGCCAGCGGAGGACAGGCCTACGAGCAGTACTTC
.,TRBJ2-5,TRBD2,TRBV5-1,CASSSGGTSQETQYF,TGCGCCAGCAGTAGTGGGGGGACTAGCCAAGAGACCCAGTACTTC
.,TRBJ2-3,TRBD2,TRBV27,CASSLALAVVADTQYF,TGTGCCAGCAGTTTAGCACTAGCGGTCGTCGCTGATACGCAGTATTTT
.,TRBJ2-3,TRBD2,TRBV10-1,CASSTTSGWSDTQYF,TGCGCCAGCAGTACGACTAGCGGGTGGTCAGATACGCAGTATTTT